What follows is one TCR beta chain and its context. Its matching antigen is unknown. Use of 60 Vbeta and 13 Jbeta primers characterized the PCR. The data were produced by immunoSEQ multiplex PCR, yet TCRdb's version contains in-frame clones alone and is incomplete. This table has approximately 110,000 clones, under 80% appearing once. This CDR3 is built from 13 residues. CDR1 and CDR2 from the germline V gene are SGHRS and YFSETQ. V gave up 0 bases and J gave up 7 bases, with 10 bases separating them. The data were obtained in a study of cytomegalovirus exposure and HLA in healthy donors. Points from the study as a whole: Later analysis associated a missense DCLRE1C variant with TCR beta V- and J-gene trimming. Across donors, sequencing depth was assumed by presence/absence analyses to be roughly uniform.

This clonotype was sampled from a woman aged 60-75 years in good health and CMV-seropositive. The chain recombines TRBV5-1 with TRBJ1-1; D is undetermined. The specimen sequenced was PBMCs. The CDR3 region is CASSLAASGEAFF. The CDR3, as DNA: TGCGCCAGCAGCTTGGCGGCATCGGGTGAAGCTTTCTTT. Together with reference TRBV5-1 and TRBJ1-1, the CDR3 gives the full variable domain: KAGVTQTPRYLIKTRGQQVTLSCSPISGHRSVSWYQQTPGQGLQFLFEYFSETQRNKGNFPGRFSGRQFSNSRSEMNVSTLELGDSALYLCASSLAASGEAFFGQGTRLTVV.